Below are 11 T cell receptor beta chains sequenced from a single sample in a study of blood T cell repertoires in COVID-19. The method was immunoSEQ multiplex PCR; TCRdb's version includes in-frame clones alone and lacks a portion of them. The sample holds fewer than 600,000 clones, 89% seen once. The sequenced sample consisted of peripheral blood. The source is a man aged 18 to 29 with COVID-19, enrolled during active disease.

V is TRBV6-5 and J is TRBJ1-2; 7 bases are shared with TRBD1. The CDR3 runs 13 residues. The trim removed 5 bases at V and 2 bases at J, leaving 2 bases unmatched. The germline V gene has CDR1 MNHEY and CDR2 SVGAGI. This CDR3 reads CASSTTGNYGYTF. In DNA form, the CDR3 reads TGTGCCAGCAGTACGACAGGGAACTATGGCTACACCTTC.

This rearrangement joins TRBV30 to TRBJ2-1; TRBD1 might be the D (6 bases). With 0 bases removed from V and 7 bases from J, the gap between germline ends came to 7 bases. The CDR3 has 12 amino acids. Germline loops: CDR1 GTSNPN, CDR2 SVGIG (reference sequence). The CDR3 DNA reads as TGTGCCTGGAGTGTTACAGGGAATGAGCAGTTCTTC. Protein sequence: CAWSVTGNEQFF.

The chain combines TRBV25-1 with TRBJ2-7; TRBD1 is a possible D gene (6 bases). CDR3 length equals 15 residues. V gave up 1 base and J gave up 1 base, with 11 bases separating them. Germline V lookup: CDR1 MGHDK, CDR2 SYGVNS. As DNA, the CDR3 is TGTGCCAGCAGTGAATGGGGCAGGGGATCCTACGAGCAGTACTTC. As protein: CASSEWGRGSYEQYF.

The chain combines TRBV19 with TRBJ1-1; 9 bases align to TRBD1. After removal of 4 bases from V and 5 bases from J, the junction contained 2 bases not matched to a gene. Germline CDR1 and CDR2: LNHDA and SQIVND (reference sequence). The CDR3 is 13 residues long. In DNA form, the CDR3 reads TGTGCCAGTAGTAGGGACAGGGAGACTGAAGCTTTCTTT. Amino acid sequence: CASSRDRETEAFF. The full variable domain, in which reference TRBV19 and TRBJ1-1 provide the parts outside the CDR3, is DGGITQSPKYLFRKEGQNVTLSCEQNLNHDAMYWYRQDPGQGLRLIYYSQIVNDFQKGDIAEGYSVSREKKESFPLTVTSAQKNPTAFYLCASSRDRETEAFFGQGTRLTVV.

J is TRBJ2-7 and V is TRBV2; 9 nucleotides align to TRBD1. The CDR3 sequence is 14 residues long. From germline, CDR1 is SNHLY and CDR2 FYNNEI. V trimming: 6 bases; J trimming: 3 bases; junction bases outside the gene matches: 6. The CDR3 reads CASRTDRGFYEQYF. In DNA form, the CDR3 reads TGTGCCAGCAGAACGGACAGGGGCTTCTACGAGCAGTACTTC.

V gene TRBV2 combines with J gene TRBJ2-2; TRBD1 agrees at 9 bases. The length of the CDR3 is 16 residues. Germline V gives CDR1 SNHLY, CDR2 FYNNEI. V gave up 2 bases and J gave up 6 bases; unmatched junction bases: 7. CDR3 DNA: TGTGCCAGCAGTGAAACTACAGGGGGCGCTTCCGGGGAGCTGTTTTTT. This codes for CASSETTGGASGELFF.

The chain has TRBV7-2 and TRBJ2-5; 9 bases align to TRBD2. V dropped 3 bases and J dropped 2; count of bases not matched to a gene: 4. The germline gives CDR1 SGHTA, CDR2 FQGNSA. This CDR3 comprises 15 residues. In DNA, the CDR3 is TGTGCCAGCAGCTTGGGCGGGGGGGAGCAAGAGACCCAGTACTTC. It yields the protein CASSLGGGEQETQYF.

The gene calls are TRBV28 and TRBJ2-1, with 8 bases aligning to TRBD2. Germline CDR1 is MDHEN and CDR2 is SYDVKM. The CDR3 has 13 residues. Trimming removed 4 bases from V and 9 bases from J; junction bases left unmatched: 5. CDR3 in DNA: TGTGCCAGCAGTTCCGGACTAGCCTTTGAGCAGTTCTTC. Protein product: CASSSGLAFEQFF.

The V and J genes are TRBV10-1 and TRBJ2-7; tentative D call: TRBD2 (5 bases). CDR1 WNHNN and CDR2 SYGVQD come from the germline V gene (reference sequence). The CDR3 length is 16 residues. V lost 4 bases, J lost 1 base, and 17 bases lay in between. The CDR3 loop reads CASSGRWIPPSYEQYF. The CDR3 DNA sequence: TGCGCCAGCAGTGGGAGGTGGATCCCTCCTTCCTACGAGCAGTACTTC.

The chain has TRBV2 and TRBJ1-1; 7 bases agree with TRBD1. Germline assignment: CDR1 SNHLY and CDR2 FYNNEI. V lost 10 bases and J lost 0; bases outside the gene matches: 17. The CDR3 has 17 amino acids. CDR3 nucleotides: TGTGCCACCGCGTCCCAGGACAGGTTTTTTATGAACACTGAAGCTTTCTTT. As protein: CATASQDRFFMNTEAFF.

The CDR3 DNA is TGTGCCAGCAGTTTGGACACCACCGGGGAGCTGTTTTTT. Amino acids: CASSLDTTGELFF. The rearrangement links TRBV2 to TRBJ2-2; D might be TRBD1 (5 bases). The CDR3 is made up of 13 amino acids. CDR1 and CDR2 (germline): SNHLY, FYNNEI. V dropped 5 bases and J dropped 4 bases, with 8 bases sitting between them.